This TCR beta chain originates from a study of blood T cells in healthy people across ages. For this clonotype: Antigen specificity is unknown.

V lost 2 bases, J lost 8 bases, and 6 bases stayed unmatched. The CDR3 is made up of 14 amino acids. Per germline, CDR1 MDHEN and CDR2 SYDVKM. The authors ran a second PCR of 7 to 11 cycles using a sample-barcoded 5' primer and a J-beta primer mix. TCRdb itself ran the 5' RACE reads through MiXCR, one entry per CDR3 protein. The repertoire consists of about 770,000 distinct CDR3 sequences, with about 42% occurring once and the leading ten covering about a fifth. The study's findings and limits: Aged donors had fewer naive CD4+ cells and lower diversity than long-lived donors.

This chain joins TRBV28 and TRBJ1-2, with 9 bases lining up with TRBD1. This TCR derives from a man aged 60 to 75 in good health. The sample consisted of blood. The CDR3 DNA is TGTGCCAGCAGTTTAAACAGGGGGCAAAGCGGCTACACCTTC. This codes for CASSLNRGQSGYTF.